This T cell receptor (beta chain) was recorded in a study of cytomegalovirus exposure and HLA in healthy donors. The wider study: Genotyping of under 500 donors showed that 70% to 90% belonged to the Caucasian-associated ancestry cluster. General study findings and limits: For TCR beta chains, V- and J-gene trimming was later linked to a missense DCLRE1C variant. For most subjects, TCR beta sequences were reported to predict HLA-A and HLA-B alleles with accuracy.

As for this clone: Its specificity is not known.

The germline CDR1 and CDR2 sequences are MGHRA and YSYEKL. J was trimmed by 2 bases and V by 2 bases; bases with no gene match: 6. The CDR3 sequence is 15 residues long. In the PCR, 60 Vbeta and 13 Jbeta primers were used. Generated by immunoSEQ multiplex PCR, the TCRdb table keeps only in-frame clones and is missing some. The sample consists of 100,000 to 120,000 clones, over 70% of them appearing once. The chain recombines TRBV4-1 with TRBJ2-7; 7 bases fit TRBD1. The sequence was collected from a male donor in good health and CMV-seronegative. What was sequenced was PBMCs. In DNA, the CDR3 is TGCGCCAGCAGCCAAATGACAGGGTCCGCCTACGAGCAGTACTTC. Its protein product is CASSQMTGSAYEQYF.